This T cell receptor beta chain was recorded in a study of T cells in localized non-small cell lung cancer. General study results and limits: Researchers found a median approximately 55 of the top 100 tumor clones in adjacent lung. There was higher T cell clonality in uninvolved adjacent lung than in tumor, and it was highest there.

As for this clone: Its antigen remains unidentified.

Using immunoSEQ multiplex PCR, the repertoire was profiled, and TCRdb retains in-frame clones only, with some absent. The table records under 11,000 clones, about 29% of them present only once. The CDR3 loop spans 12 amino acids. Germline-derived CDR1 and CDR2 are LGHNT and FRNRAP. V was shortened by 6 bases and J by 6 bases, with 12 bases between the two germline ends. The V gene is TRBV12-5, the J gene TRBJ2-7; D gene unclear. The sample was lung tumor tissue, taken before any cancer treatment. The source of this sequence is a man aged 35 to 69 with stage I lung adenocarcinoma. This CDR3 is CASGVNPSEQYF. The DNA of the CDR3 is TGTGCTAGTGGAGTGAACCCGTCCGAGCAGTACTTC.